These 31 T cell receptor beta chains share one sample of origin, sequenced in a study of persistence of HIV-infected CD4 T cells. Their antigen targets remain unknown. The stimulus was lysate of CMV-infected fibroblasts, around 9.3 ug/mL. Memory cells lacking CD40L and CD69 with high CD45RO were sorted. This was the immunoSEQ version 4 assay in survey mode. The method was immunoSEQ multiplex PCR; TCRdb's version includes in-frame clones alone and lacks a portion of them. The table records roughly 41,000 clones, over 80% of them present only once. The sequencing here drew on CD4+ T cells sorted from PBMCs after roughly 17-hour stimulation, taken from a patient who received antiretroviral therapy. These receptors originate from an adult man with HIV who was CMV-seropositive.

This clone was counted only a few times. V is TRBV19 and J is TRBJ1-5; no definite D call. Looked up from germline, CDR1 is LNHDA and CDR2 is SQIVND (reference sequence). The CDR3 is 13 residues long. V dropped 0 bases and J dropped 7 bases, with 7 bases sitting between them. The CDR3 sequence is CASSIDWIQPQHF. As DNA, the CDR3 is TGTGCCAGTAGTATAGATTGGATACAGCCCCAGCATTTT.

This clone was picked up a small number of times. The chain links TRBV7-9 to TRBJ1-3; no reliable D call. CDR1 and CDR2 (germline): SEHNR, FQNEAQ (reference sequence). This CDR3 is built from 14 residues. V lost 4 bases, J lost 4 bases, and 11 bases lay in between. The CDR3 nucleotides read TGTGCCAGCAGCTCCTCGGGTAGCGGAAACACCATATATTTT. Translation gives CASSSSGSGNTIYF.

The chain carries TRBV29-1 and TRBJ2-1; D uncertain. V was pared by 4 bases and J by 9 bases, with 7 bases between. The CDR3 sequence is 10 residues long. Looked up from germline, CDR1 is SQVTM and CDR2 is ANQGSEA. The CDR3 is CSVASREQFF. The CDR3 DNA is TGCAGCGTTGCCTCCCGTGAGCAGTTCTTC.

For the CDR3, the DNA is TGTGCCAGCAGCTTGTATGAACAGTTGAATCAGCCCCAGCATTTT. Residues: CASSLYEQLNQPQHF. The chain uses TRBV5-5 and TRBJ1-5, with unresolved D. Per germline, CDR1 SGHKS and CDR2 YYEKEE (reference sequence). CDR3 length equals 15 residues. The germline V and J ends were trimmed by 1 base and 4 bases, with 12 bases remaining between them.

This clone was counted a single time. The chain carries TRBV28 and TRBJ1-2, with TRBD1 as a possible D gene (5 bases). The CDR3 runs to 18 residues. Germline V gene data show CDR1 as MDHEN and CDR2 as SYDVKM. V lost 6 bases and J lost 4, with 27 bases in between. CDR3 loop: CASRRKAGGEWGFYGYTF. The CDR3 coding sequence is TGTGCCAGCAGAAGAAAGGCCGGGGGAGAGTGGGGATTCTATGGCTACACCTTC.

The chain is built from TRBV4-2 and TRBJ2-3; 8 positions match TRBD2. V shed 1 base, J shed 1 base, and the junction held 1 base outside the gene matches. Germline CDR1 and CDR2: LGHNA and YNFKEQ. This CDR3 has 15 amino acids. The CDR3 nucleotides are TGTGCCAGCAGCCAAGTCGGGGGGGGCACAGATACGCAGTATTTT. It yields the protein CASSQVGGGTDTQYF.

This chain links TRBV9 with TRBJ2-7; no definite D call. Trimming stripped 3 bases from V and 0 bases from J, with 19 bases between. There are 17 residues in the CDR3. Per germline, CDR1 SGDLS and CDR2 YYNGEE. The chain's CDR3 is CASSAKGELLSSYEQYF. The DNA of the CDR3 is TGTGCCAGCAGCGCTAAGGGTGAACTCTTGAGCTCCTACGAGCAGTACTTC. Filled out from reference TRBV9 and TRBJ2-7, the complete variable domain reads DSGVTQTPKHLITATGQRVTLRCSPRSGDLSVYWYQQSLDQGLQFLIQYYNGEERAKGNILERFSAQQFPDLHSELNLSSLELGDSALYFCASSAKGELLSSYEQYFGPGTRLTVT.

This clone turned up a few times. The chain links TRBV19 to TRBJ1-5; D is unclear. Trimming cost V 5 bases and J 0 bases, with 11 bases left between them. Germline V lookup: CDR1 LNHDA, CDR2 SQIVND (reference sequence). CDR3 size: 15 residues. The CDR3 reads CASSGEIHSNQPQHF. In DNA form, the CDR3 reads TGTGCCAGTAGTGGGGAGATTCATAGCAATCAGCCCCAGCATTTT.

The chain joins TRBV2 to TRBJ2-3; D remains unclear. This CDR3 contains 15 residues. CDR1 SNHLY and CDR2 FYNNEI come from the germline V gene. Trimming shortened V by 8 bases and J by 2 bases, and 17 bases separated the two germline ends. This CDR3 reads CASGPLGGPTDTQYF. CDR3 DNA: TGTGCCAGCGGTCCCTTGGGCGGTCCCACAGATACGCAGTATTTT.

The chain combines TRBV19 with TRBJ2-3; a possible D gene is TRBD2 (6 bases). In germline, CDR1 is LNHDA, CDR2 SQIVND (reference sequence). Trimming cost V 10 bases and J 2 bases, with 13 bases left between them. There are 13 residues in the CDR3. CDR3 bases: TGTGCCACCTCTGGGACTTTCACAGATACGCAGTATTTT. This encodes CATSGTFTDTQYF.

V usage is TRBV29-1 and J usage is TRBJ1-2, with D perhaps matching TRBD1 (6 bases). The CDR3 is 13 amino acids. Trimming took off 7 bases at V and 1 base at J, with 13 bases between the two ends. Per germline, CDR1 SQVTM and CDR2 ANQGSEA. CDR3 in amino acids: CSALGRGNYGYTF. As DNA, the CDR3 is TGCAGCGCCCTGGGCAGGGGTAACTATGGCTACACCTTC.

CDR3: CASSPLLDGTYNEQFF. The DNA for the CDR3 is TGTGCCAGCTCACCGCTCCTGGACGGTACCTACAATGAGCAGTTCTTC. The gene calls are TRBV18 and TRBJ2-1; D is uncertain. The CDR3 covers 16 residues. Germline assignment: CDR1 KGHSH and CDR2 LQKENI. V lost 3 bases and J lost 2, with 14 bases in between.

This chain joins TRBV24-1 and TRBJ2-1, with D perhaps TRBD1 (6 bases). The CDR3 covers 17 residues. Trimming cost V 4 bases and J 5 bases, with 20 bases left between them. Germline values: CDR1 KGHDR, CDR2 SFDVKD. The CDR3 region has the DNA TGTGCCACCAGTGAAGGTCTCACAGGGACGGCGGACAATGAGCAGTTCTTC. Amino acid sequence: CATSEGLTGTADNEQFF.

This clone was counted between two and nine times. The V call is TRBV5-1, the J call TRBJ2-3; possibly TRBD1 or TRBD2 for D (6 bases each). Germline values: CDR1 SGHRS, CDR2 YFSETQ. The length of the CDR3 is 20 residues. V lost 2 bases and J 3 bases, leaving 28 bases between the germline ends. The CDR3 DNA reads TGCGCCAGCAGCTTCGAGCCGGAGGGGGGCTGGAGAACACAAACAGATACGCAGTATTTT. It translates to CASSFEPEGGWRTQTDTQYF.

The CDR3 spells CASSPGQTRLTEAFF. CDR3 nucleotides: TGTGCCAGTAGTCCGGGACAGACACGCCTCACTGAAGCTTTCTTT. The chain has TRBV19 and TRBJ1-1; TRBD1 matches 7 bases. The CDR3 spans 15 residues. J was trimmed by 4 bases and V by 5 bases; bases with no gene match: 10. Germline assignment: CDR1 LNHDA and CDR2 SQIVND (reference sequence).

V gene TRBV19 combines with J gene TRBJ2-3; D tentatively reads TRBD1 or TRBD2 (5 bases each). CDR1 is LNHDA, CDR2 SQIVND, per germline (reference sequence). This CDR3 contains 14 residues. V lost 5 bases and J lost 5, with 14 bases in between. This CDR3 is CASSGGTRIDTQYF. In DNA form, the CDR3 reads TGTGCCAGTAGTGGGGGAACGAGGATAGATACGCAGTATTTT.

The chain has TRBV11-2 and TRBJ1-2, with D possibly being TRBD1 (5 bases). With 3 bases removed from V and 6 bases from J, the gap between germline ends came to 17 bases. Germline lookup yields CDR1 SGHAT and CDR2 FQNNGV. CDR3 size: 15 residues. Here the CDR3 reads CASSLGRGRSNGYTF. For the CDR3, the DNA is TGTGCCAGCAGCTTGGGGAGGGGTCGCAGTAATGGCTACACCTTC.

This CDR3 reads CASGPSGATNTEAFF. The CDR3 DNA is TGTGCCAGCGGTCCTTCGGGGGCAACGAACACTGAAGCTTTCTTT. V usage is TRBV6-1 and J usage is TRBJ1-1; tentative D call: TRBD1 (6 bases). The length of the CDR3 is 15 residues. V lost 8 bases to trimming and J lost 1 base, with 17 bases between them. Germline lookup yields CDR1 MNHNS and CDR2 SASEGT.

The chain couples TRBV3-1 (or the pseudogene TRBV3-2) to TRBJ1-1, with D uncertain. The V and J ends lost 4 bases and 5 bases respectively, with 11 bases between them. Germline assignment: CDR1 LGHDT and CDR2 YNNKEL (reference sequence). This CDR3 has 13 amino acids. For the CDR3, the DNA is TGTGCCAGCAGCCTCGCGGGGAATACTGAAGCTTTCTTT. It yields the protein CASSLAGNTEAFF.

J is TRBJ2-3 and V is TRBV3-1 (or the pseudogene TRBV3-2); maybe TRBD2 (5 bases). Trimming pared 6 bases from V and 4 bases from J, leaving 5 bases between. CDR3 length: 11 residues. Germline-derived CDR1 and CDR2 are LGHDT and YNNKEL (reference sequence). As DNA, the CDR3 is TGTGCCAGCAGGAGGGCAGATACGCAGTATTTT. Amino acid sequence: CASRRADTQYF.

The rearrangement links TRBV24-1 to TRBJ1-5; D gene uncertain. CDR1 is KGHDR, CDR2 SFDVKD, per germline. CDR3 size: 15 residues. V was clipped by 5 bases and J by 0 bases, with 10 bases between them. CDR3 loop: CATSGAAHSNQPQHF. The DNA for the CDR3 is TGTGCCACCAGTGGTGCAGCTCATAGCAATCAGCCCCAGCATTTT.

The V and J genes are TRBV19 and TRBJ1-1; 7 bases align to TRBD1. Unmatched junction bases numbered 9, after V lost 7 bases and J lost 1 base. Germline-derived CDR1 and CDR2 are LNHDA and SQIVND (reference sequence). The CDR3 has 15 amino acids. CDR3 region: CASTPPTGTNTEAFF. The CDR3 DNA reads as TGTGCCAGTACCCCACCGACAGGGACGAACACTGAAGCTTTCTTT.

The chain recombines TRBV7-2 with TRBJ2-3, with unresolved D. The CDR3 contains 12 residues. Between the trimmed V and J ends, which lost 4 bases and 6 bases, there was a span of 8 bases. Germline CDR1 is SGHTA and CDR2 is FQGNSA. The CDR3 coding sequence is TGTGCCAGCAGCTCATATGGGGATACGCAGTATTTT. Protein: CASSSYGDTQYF.

The chain carries TRBV25-1 and TRBJ2-7; possibly TRBD2 for D (5 bases). CDR3 length: 14 amino acids. V dropped 3 bases and J dropped 1 base, with 10 bases sitting between them. CDR1 and CDR2 from the germline V gene are MGHDK and SYGVNS. CDR3 sequence reads: CASSDTGRSYEQYF. Here the CDR3 DNA reads TGTGCCAGCAGTGACACTGGGAGATCCTACGAGCAGTACTTC.

The chain joins TRBV7-9 to TRBJ1-1; 7 bases align to TRBD1. The CDR3 covers 14 residues. After removal of 1 base from V and 2 bases from J, the junction contained 1 base not matched to a gene. The germline V gene has CDR1 SEHNR and CDR2 FQNEAQ (reference sequence). The CDR3 region is CASSLGQGNTEAFF. The CDR3 nucleotides are TGTGCCAGCAGCTTAGGACAGGGAAACACTGAAGCTTTCTTT.

The chain recombines TRBV6-4 with TRBJ2-2, with D uncertain. The V gene's germline CDR1 is MRHNA and CDR2 SNTAGT. The V end lost 4 bases, the J end lost 7 bases, and 7 bases lay between the germline ends. This CDR3 region has 12 residues. CDR3 region: CASSGRFGELFF. The CDR3 DNA follows: TGTGCCAGCAGTGGTCGCTTCGGGGAGCTGTTTTTT.

The chain is built from TRBV4-2 and TRBJ1-2; maybe TRBD1 (6 bases). The V gene lost 2 bases and the J gene lost 5 bases, with 9 bases spanning the gap. The V gene's germline CDR1 is LGHNA and CDR2 YNFKEQ. The CDR3 sequence is 13 residues long. As DNA, the CDR3 is TGTGCCAGCAGCCAAACAGGGCCGTATGGCTACACCTTC. Amino acid sequence: CASSQTGPYGYTF.

J is TRBJ2-1 and V is TRBV24-1; the D call may be TRBD1 or TRBD2 (5 bases each). This CDR3 spans 16 amino acids. Trimming shortened V by 9 bases and J by 0 bases, and 17 bases separated the two germline ends. From germline, CDR1 is KGHDR and CDR2 SFDVKD. As DNA, the CDR3 is TGTGCCACCCAACCCTCGGGACCCCTCTCCTACAATGAGCAGTTCTTC. Translation: CATQPSGPLSYNEQFF.

The chain combines TRBV5-6 with TRBJ1-2; D is unresolved. The V and J ends lost 1 base and 13 bases respectively, with 11 bases between them. Germline V gene sequence: CDR1 SGHDT, CDR2 YYEEEE. The length of the CDR3 is 11 residues. CDR3 sequence (DNA): TGTGCCAGCAGCTTGACTCGGGGTACCACCTTC. This codes for CASSLTRGTTF. Complete variable domain (other parts from reference TRBV5-6 and TRBJ1-2): DAGVTQSPTHLIKTRGQQVTLRCSPKSGHDTVSWYQQALGQGPQFIFQYYEEEERQRGNFPDRFSGHQFPNYSSELNVNALLLGDSALYLCASSLTRGTTFGSGTRLTVV.

By share, this clone ranks as medium-sized. The rearrangement links TRBV6-5 to TRBJ1-1, with D perhaps matching TRBD1 (6 bases). Trimming took off 1 base at V and 4 bases at J, with 16 bases between the two ends. The germline gives CDR1 MNHEY, CDR2 SVGAGI. CDR3 size: 16 residues. This CDR3 reads CASSYFKGGGVTEAFF. CDR3 sequence (DNA): TGTGCCAGCAGTTACTTCAAGGGAGGGGGGGTCACTGAAGCTTTCTTT.

This clone was found once. This chain uses TRBV5-6 with TRBJ1-1; D call uncertain. Trimming removed 1 base from V and 5 bases from J, with 9 bases in between. Looked up from germline, CDR1 is SGHDT and CDR2 is YYEEEE. The CDR3 extends over 13 amino acids. CDR3: CASSLWTRTEAFF. The CDR3 region has the DNA TGTGCCAGCAGCTTGTGGACGAGGACTGAAGCTTTCTTT.